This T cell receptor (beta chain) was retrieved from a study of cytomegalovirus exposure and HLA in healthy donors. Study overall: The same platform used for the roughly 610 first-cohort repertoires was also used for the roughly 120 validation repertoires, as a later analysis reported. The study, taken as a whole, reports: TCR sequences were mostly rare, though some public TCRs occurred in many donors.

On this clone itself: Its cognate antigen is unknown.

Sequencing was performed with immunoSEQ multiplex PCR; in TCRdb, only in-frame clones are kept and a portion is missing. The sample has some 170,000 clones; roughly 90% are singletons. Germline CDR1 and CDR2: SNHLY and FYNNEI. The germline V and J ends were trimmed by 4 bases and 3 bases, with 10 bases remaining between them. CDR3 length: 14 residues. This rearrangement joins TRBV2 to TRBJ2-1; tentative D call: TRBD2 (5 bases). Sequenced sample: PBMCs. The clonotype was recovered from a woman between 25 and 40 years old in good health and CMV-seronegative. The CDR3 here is CASSVDGDYNEQFF. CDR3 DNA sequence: TGTGCCAGCAGTGTGGACGGGGACTACAATGAGCAGTTCTTC.